The next 13 T cell receptor beta chains were all read from a single sample in a study of blood T cell repertoires in COVID-19. The data were produced by immunoSEQ multiplex PCR, yet TCRdb's version contains in-frame clones alone and is incomplete. The sample shows about 63,000 clones, more than 70% of them seen only once. Sequencing was performed on peripheral blood. All receptors derive from a human donor in a cohort sampled during active COVID-19.

The CDR3 DNA reads TGTGCCAGCAGCCGTCGGACAGGGAGCTCCTACGAGCAGTACTTC. Residues: CASSRRTGSSYEQYF. This chain connects TRBV7-6 to TRBJ2-7; 8 positions match TRBD1. CDR1 is SGHVS and CDR2 is FNYEAQ in the germline V gene. The CDR3 is 15 residues long. With 5 bases clipped from V and 0 bases from J, the junction kept 6 bases outside the gene matches.

The chain recombines TRBV12-3 or TRBV12-4 with TRBJ1-2; unclear D gene. V gave up 2 bases and J gave up 7 bases, with 8 bases separating them. The CDR3 spans 12 residues. CDR3 DNA: TGTGCCAGCAGTTTAAACTCTCGTGGCTACACCTTC. This gives the protein CASSLNSRGYTF.

The rearrangement uses TRBV7-9 and TRBJ1-5; tentatively, D is TRBD1 (6 bases). V was cut by 3 bases and J by 5 bases, with 11 bases left in between. The CDR3 consists of 14 residues. Germline assignment: CDR1 SEHNR and CDR2 FQNEAQ (reference sequence). The DNA for the CDR3 is TGTGCCAGCAGCTTGACAGGTCCCGATCAGCCCCAGCATTTT. Protein: CASSLTGPDQPQHF.

This chain joins TRBV18 and TRBJ2-5; 7 nucleotides agree with TRBD2. Trimming at V came to 6 bases and at J to 3 bases, leaving 7 bases not matched to a gene. Germline assignment: CDR1 KGHSH and CDR2 LQKENI. The length of the CDR3 is 14 residues. CDR3 amino acids: CASSRTAGEETQYF. The CDR3 DNA reads as TGTGCCAGCTCTCGAACCGCGGGGGAAGAGACCCAGTACTTC.

The chain joins TRBV3-1 (or the pseudogene TRBV3-2) to TRBJ2-7; D is possibly TRBD2 (5 bases). Trimming stripped 2 bases from V and 3 bases from J, with 8 bases between. The length of the CDR3 is 13 residues. CDR1 and CDR2 (germline): LGHDT, YNNKEL (reference sequence). CDR3 loop: CASSQLASYEQYF. DNA of the CDR3: TGTGCCAGCAGCCAACTAGCAAGCTACGAGCAGTACTTC.

This chain uses TRBV19 with TRBJ1-5, with a weak D call TRBD1 (6 bases). Trimming removed 6 bases at V and 6 bases at J, with 24 bases between. The germline CDR1 and CDR2 sequences are LNHDA and SQIVND (reference sequence). The CDR3 extends over 17 amino acids. For the CDR3, the DNA is TGTGCCAGTAGGACGGGGGGCGTTAGTGCTAGGGGTCAGCCCCAGCATTTT. Its protein product is CASRTGGVSARGQPQHF.

This chain links TRBV7-2 with TRBJ2-1; the match to TRBD2 covers 14 bases. V lost 5 bases and J lost 10; bases outside the gene matches: 7. The CDR3 runs to 15 residues. Germline V lookup: CDR1 SGHTA, CDR2 FQGNSA. CDR3 loop: CASSKFRTSGGEQFF. DNA of the CDR3: TGTGCCAGCAGCAAGTTCAGGACTAGCGGGGGGGAGCAGTTCTTC.

This clone was seen a single time. V usage is TRBV27 and J usage is TRBJ1-4, with 8 positions matching TRBD1. Looked up from germline, CDR1 is MNHEY and CDR2 is SMNVEV (reference sequence). Losses at the gene ends were 6 bases for V and 10 bases for J; bases not matched to a gene: 4. The CDR3 has 12 amino acids. The CDR3 DNA reads TGTGCCAGCAGGGCCGACAGGGGAAAACTGTTTTTT. Its translation: CASRADRGKLFF.

This clone was picked up one time. The rearrangement links TRBV7-8 to TRBJ2-3; 14 positions match TRBD2. The CDR3 consists of 18 residues. J was trimmed by 0 bases and V by 4 bases; bases with no gene match: 6. Germline loops: CDR1 SGHVS, CDR2 FQNEAQ. CDR3 protein: CASSSGLAGDTSTDTQYF. As DNA, the CDR3 is TGTGCCAGCAGCTCGGGACTAGCGGGAGATACTAGCACAGATACGCAGTATTTT.

This sequence joins TRBV2 and TRBJ1-6; 9 bases align to TRBD1. V was pared by 4 bases and J by 4 bases, with 2 bases of the junction left unmatched. Germline loops: CDR1 SNHLY, CDR2 FYNNEI. The CDR3 length is 15 residues. The CDR3 reads CASSVDRGYNSPLHF. CDR3 nucleotide sequence: TGTGCCAGCAGTGTCGACAGGGGGTATAATTCACCCCTCCACTTT.

The rearrangement links TRBV20-1 to TRBJ2-7, with D possibly TRBD2 on 6 matching bases. The CDR3 covers 14 residues. With 3 bases removed from V and 2 bases from J, the gap between germline ends came to 14 bases. From germline, CDR1 is DFQATT and CDR2 SNEGSKA (reference sequence). In DNA, the CDR3 is TGCAGTGCTAGTAGGTGGGAGGCGACCTACGAGCAGTACTTC. This sequence encodes CSASRWEATYEQYF.

The genes are TRBV6-1 and TRBJ2-7, with 7 bases that match TRBD1. This CDR3 spans 15 amino acids. CDR1 MNHNS and CDR2 SASEGT come from the germline V gene. Trimming removed 2 bases from V and 0 bases from J; junction bases left unmatched: 4. The CDR3 spells CASSEWGQSSYEQYF. For the CDR3, the DNA is TGTGCCAGCAGTGAATGGGGACAGAGCTCCTACGAGCAGTACTTC.

V usage is TRBV5-8 and J usage is TRBJ1-3; no clear D. CDR1 and CDR2 (germline): SGHTS, YDEGEE. The CDR3 runs to 12 residues. Trimming left V 2 bases short and J 4 bases short, with 4 bases between. CDR3 sequence reads: CASSFRGNTIYF. CDR3 nucleotides: TGTGCCAGCAGCTTTAGAGGAAACACCATATATTTT.